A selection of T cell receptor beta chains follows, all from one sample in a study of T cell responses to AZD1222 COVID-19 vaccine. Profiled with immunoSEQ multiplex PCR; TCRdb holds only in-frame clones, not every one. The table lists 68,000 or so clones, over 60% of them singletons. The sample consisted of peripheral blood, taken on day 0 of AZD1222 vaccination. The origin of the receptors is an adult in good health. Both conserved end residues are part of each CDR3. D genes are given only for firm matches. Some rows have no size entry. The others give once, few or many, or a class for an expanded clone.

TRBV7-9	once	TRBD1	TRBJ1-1	CASSLETGVDTEAFF	TGTGCCAGCAGCTTAGAGACAGGGGTGGACACTGAAGCTTTCTTT
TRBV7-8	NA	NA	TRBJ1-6	CASSLWEGNSPLHF	TGTGCCAGCAGCTTATGGGAGGGAAATTCACCCCTCCACTTT
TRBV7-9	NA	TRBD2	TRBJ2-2	CASSLLAGDTGELFF	TGTGCCAGCAGCTTACTCGCGGGGGACACCGGGGAGCTGTTTTTT
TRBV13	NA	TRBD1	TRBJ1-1	CASSQARGRGWTEAFF	TGTGCCAGCAGCCAAGCCAGGGGGCGGGGGTGGACTGAAGCTTTCTTT
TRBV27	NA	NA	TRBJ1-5	CASSLWTDSNQPQHF	TGTGCCAGCAGTTTATGGACAGATAGCAATCAGCCCCAGCATTTT
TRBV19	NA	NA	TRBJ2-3	CASSIGLSLSTDTQYF	TGTGCCAGTAGTATAGGTCTCTCTCTTAGCACAGATACGCAGTATTTT
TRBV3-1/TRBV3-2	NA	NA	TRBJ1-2	CASSHGGSTNYGYTF	TGTGCCAGCAGCCATGGCGGCAGCACTAACTATGGCTACACCTTC
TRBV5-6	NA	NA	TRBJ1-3	CASSAGQIGNTIYF	TGTGCCAGCAGTGCGGGACAAATTGGAAACACCATATATTTT
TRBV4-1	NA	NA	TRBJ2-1	CASSPSSYNEQFF	TGCGCCAGCAGCCCAAGCTCCTACAATGAGCAGTTCTTC
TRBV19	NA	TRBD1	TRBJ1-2	CASRQQGAFEGYTF	TGTGCCAGTAGACAACAGGGGGCCTTCGAGGGCTACACCTTC
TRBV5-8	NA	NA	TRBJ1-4	CASRPSGTSLEKLFF	TGTGCCAGCCGTCCCTCAGGGACATCCTTGGAAAAACTGTTTTTT
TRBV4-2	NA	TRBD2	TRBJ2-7	CASSQASGGASYEQYF	TGTGCCAGCAGCCAAGCTAGCGGGGGGGCTTCCTACGAGCAGTACTTC
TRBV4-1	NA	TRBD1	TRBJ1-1	CASSQGLGGAEAFF	TGCGCCAGCAGCCAAGGACTAGGGGGCGCTGAAGCTTTCTTT
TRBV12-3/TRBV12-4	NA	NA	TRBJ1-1	CASSLQRGTEAFF	TGTGCCAGCAGTTTACAGAGGGGCACTGAAGCTTTCTTT
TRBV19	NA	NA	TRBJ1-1	CASSIRANTEAFF	TGTGCCAGTAGTATACGGGCGAACACTGAAGCTTTCTTT
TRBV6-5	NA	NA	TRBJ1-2	CASSTGGGYTF	TGTGCCAGCAGTACAGGTGGTGGCTACACCTTC
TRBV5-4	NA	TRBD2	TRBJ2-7	CASSGLAGGTYEQYF	TGTGCCAGCAGCGGACTAGCGGGGGGGACCTACGAGCAGTACTTC
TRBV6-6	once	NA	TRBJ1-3	CASSKLTDTIYF	TGTGCCAGCAGTAAGTTAACGGACACCATATATTTT
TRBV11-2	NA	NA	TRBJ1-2	CASSLDGVGYTF	TGTGCCAGCAGCTTAGATGGGGTTGGCTACACCTTC
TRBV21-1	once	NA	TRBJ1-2	CASSKERGQGRGSYGYTF	TGTGCCAGCAGCAAAGAGAGGGGACAGGGCCGTGGGTCCTATGGCTACACCTTC
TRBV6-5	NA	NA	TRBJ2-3	CASSYYPRLPSDTQYF	TGTGCCAGCAGTTACTATCCCCGCCTGCCTTCAGATACGCAGTATTTT
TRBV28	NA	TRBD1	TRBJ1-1	CASSYRGTAEAFF	TGTGCCAGCAGCTACAGAGGGACAGCAGAAGCTTTCTTT
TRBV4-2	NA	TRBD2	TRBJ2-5	CASSQSTSGGGETQYF	TGTGCCAGCAGCCAATCGACTAGCGGGGGTGGAGAGACCCAGTACTTC
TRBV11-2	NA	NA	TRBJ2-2	CASSLGQRGGKPGELFF	TGTGCCAGCAGCTTAGGGCAAAGGGGGGGCAAGCCCGGGGAGCTGTTTTTT
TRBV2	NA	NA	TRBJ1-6	CASSEGRDSPLHF	TGTGCCTCTTCCGAAGGACGGGATTCACCCCTCCACTTT
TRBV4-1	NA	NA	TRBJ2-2	CASSQDRLAGELFF	TGCGCCAGCAGCCAAGATCGATTGGCCGGGGAGCTGTTTTTT
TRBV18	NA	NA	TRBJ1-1	CASSLQENTEAFF	TGTGCCAGCTCACTACAGGAGAACACTGAAGCTTTCTTT
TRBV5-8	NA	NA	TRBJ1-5	CASSFSYSNQPQHF	TGTGCCAGCAGCTTTAGTTATAGCAATCAGCCCCAGCATTTT
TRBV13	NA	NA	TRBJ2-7	CASSRHYEQYF	TGTGCCAGCAGCCGACACTACGAGCAGTACTTC
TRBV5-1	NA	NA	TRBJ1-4	CASSSGNEKLFF	TGCGCCAGCAGCTCGGGCAATGAAAAACTGTTTTTT
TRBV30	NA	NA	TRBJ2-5	CAWRYDSRAGTQYF	TGTGCCTGGCGGTATGACAGTAGGGCCGGGACCCAGTACTTC
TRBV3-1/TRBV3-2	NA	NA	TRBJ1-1	CASSLRFGWQNTEAFF	TGTGCCAGCAGCCTCCGGTTCGGTTGGCAGAACACTGAAGCTTTCTTT
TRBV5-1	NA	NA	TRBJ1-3	CASSARDTGTLSGNTIYF	TGCGCCAGCAGCGCCCGGGACACGGGTACTTTGTCTGGAAACACCATATATTTT
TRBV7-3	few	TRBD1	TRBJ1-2	CASSLTGDAGGGLANYGYTF	TGTGCCAGCAGCTTAACGGGAGATGCAGGGGGCGGTTTGGCTAACTATGGCTACACCTTC
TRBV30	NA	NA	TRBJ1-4	CAWSVLTEKLFF	TGTGCCTGGAGTGTATTAACTGAAAAACTGTTTTTT
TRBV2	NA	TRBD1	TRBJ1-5	CASSADRGSQPQHF	TGTGCCAGCAGTGCTGACAGGGGTAGTCAGCCCCAGCATTTT
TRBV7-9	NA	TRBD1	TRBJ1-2	CASSLPGQGAGYTF	TGTGCCAGCAGCTTACCGGGACAGGGGGCTGGCTACACCTTC
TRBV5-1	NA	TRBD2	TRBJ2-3	CASSLTTSGGRDTQYF	TGCGCCAGCAGCCTCACTACTAGCGGGGGGAGGGATACGCAGTATTTT
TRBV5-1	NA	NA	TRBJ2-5	CASSDGVQETQYF	TGCGCCAGCAGCGATGGGGTCCAAGAGACCCAGTACTTC
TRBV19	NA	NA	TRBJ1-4	CASSWGADTNEKLFF	TGTGCCAGTAGTTGGGGGGCGGATACTAATGAAAAACTGTTTTTT
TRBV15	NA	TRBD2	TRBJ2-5	CATSRDSGGATETQYF	TGTGCCACCAGCAGAGACAGCGGGGGGGCCACGGAGACCCAGTACTTC
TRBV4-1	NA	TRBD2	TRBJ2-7	CASSRGLGIAYEQYF	TGCGCCAGCAGCCGCGGACTAGGGATTGCCTACGAGCAGTACTTC
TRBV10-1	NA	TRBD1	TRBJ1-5	CASSHQGTGRQPQHF	TGCGCCAGCAGTCACCAAGGGACAGGGAGGCAGCCCCAGCATTTT
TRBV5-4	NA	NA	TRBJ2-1	CASSLKQATPINEQFF	TGTGCCAGCAGCTTAAAACAGGCCACCCCGATCAATGAGCAGTTCTTC
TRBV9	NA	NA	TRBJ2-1	CASSVEQVVYNEQFF	TGTGCCAGCAGCGTAGAACAGGTGGTGTACAATGAGCAGTTCTTC
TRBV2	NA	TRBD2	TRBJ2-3	CASRDGLAADTQYF	TGTGCCAGCAGGGACGGACTAGCGGCAGATACGCAGTATTTT
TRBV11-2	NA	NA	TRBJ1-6	CASSSVRHPNSPLHF	TGTGCCAGCAGCTCTGTGAGACACCCAAATTCACCCCTCCACTTT
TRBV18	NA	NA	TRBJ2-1	CASSPAAGRMSNEQFF	TGTGCCAGCTCACCCGCCGCGGGCCGAATGAGCAATGAGCAGTTCTTC
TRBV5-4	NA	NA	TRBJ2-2	CASNRAGELFF	TGTGCCAGTAACAGGGCCGGGGAGCTGTTTTTT
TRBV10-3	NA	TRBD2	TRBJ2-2	CAISAYPSGASNTGELFF	TGTGCCATCAGTGCGTATCCTAGCGGGGCGTCGAACACCGGGGAGCTGTTTTTT
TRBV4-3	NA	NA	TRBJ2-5	CASSPGVRETQYF	TGCGCCAGCAGCCCAGGGGTAAGGGAGACCCAGTACTTC
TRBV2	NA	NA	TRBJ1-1	CASSETGGRLNTEAFF	TGTGCCAGCAGTGAAACCGGGGGTAGGTTGAACACTGAAGCTTTCTTT
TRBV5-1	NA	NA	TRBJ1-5	CASSLDPGQPQHF	TGCGCCAGCAGCTTGGATCCGGGTCAGCCCCAGCATTTT
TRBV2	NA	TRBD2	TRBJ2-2	CASTRTSGGQNTGELFF	TGTGCCAGCACAAGGACTAGCGGGGGCCAGAACACCGGGGAGCTGTTTTTT